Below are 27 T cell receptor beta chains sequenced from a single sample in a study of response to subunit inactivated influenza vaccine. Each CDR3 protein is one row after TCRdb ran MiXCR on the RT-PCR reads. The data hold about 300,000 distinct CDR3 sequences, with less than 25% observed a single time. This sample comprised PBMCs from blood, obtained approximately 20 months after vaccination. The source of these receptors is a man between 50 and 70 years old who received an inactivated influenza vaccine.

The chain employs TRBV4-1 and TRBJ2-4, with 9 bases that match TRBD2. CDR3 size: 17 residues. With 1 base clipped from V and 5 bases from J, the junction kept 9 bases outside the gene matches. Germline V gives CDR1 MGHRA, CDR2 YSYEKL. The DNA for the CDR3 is TGCGCCAGCAGCCAAGGGCCCGCGGGACTAGCTGAAAACATTCAGTACTTC. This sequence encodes CASSQGPAGLAENIQYF.

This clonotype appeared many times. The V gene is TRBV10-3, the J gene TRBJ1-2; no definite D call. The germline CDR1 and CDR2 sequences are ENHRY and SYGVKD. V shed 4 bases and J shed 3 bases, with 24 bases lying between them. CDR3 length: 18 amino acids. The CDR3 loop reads CAISVTPFVGRADYGYTF. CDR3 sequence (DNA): TGTGCCATCAGTGTAACCCCTTTTGTTGGCCGAGCGGACTATGGCTACACCTTC.

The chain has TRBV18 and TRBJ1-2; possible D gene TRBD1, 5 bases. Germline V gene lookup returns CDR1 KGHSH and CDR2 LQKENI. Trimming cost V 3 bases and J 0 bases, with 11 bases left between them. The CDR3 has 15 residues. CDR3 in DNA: TGTGCCAGCTCACCCGGGGCAGCTACTAACTATGGCTACACCTTC. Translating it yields CASSPGAATNYGYTF.

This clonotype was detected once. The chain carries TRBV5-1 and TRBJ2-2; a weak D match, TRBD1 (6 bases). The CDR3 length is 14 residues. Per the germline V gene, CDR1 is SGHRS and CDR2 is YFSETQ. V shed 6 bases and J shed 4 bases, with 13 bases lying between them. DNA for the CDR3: TGCGCCAGCAAGTGGGACAACCCCACCGGGGAGCTGTTTTTT. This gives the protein CASKWDNPTGELFF.

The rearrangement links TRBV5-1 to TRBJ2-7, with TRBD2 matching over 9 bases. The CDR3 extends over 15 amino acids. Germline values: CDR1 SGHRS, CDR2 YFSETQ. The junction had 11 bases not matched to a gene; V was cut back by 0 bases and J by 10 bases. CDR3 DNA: TGCGCCAGCAGCTTGGCCGGCTCTAGCGGGGACCTTCAGTACTTC. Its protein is CASSLAGSSGDLQYF.

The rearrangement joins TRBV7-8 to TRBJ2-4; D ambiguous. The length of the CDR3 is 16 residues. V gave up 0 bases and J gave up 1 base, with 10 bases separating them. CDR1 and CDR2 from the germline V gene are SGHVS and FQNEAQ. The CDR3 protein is CASSLAGYGAKNIQYF. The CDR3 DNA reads TGTGCCAGCAGCTTAGCAGGATACGGGGCCAAAAACATTCAGTACTTC. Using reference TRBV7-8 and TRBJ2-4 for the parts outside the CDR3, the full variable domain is GAGVSQSPRYKVAKRGQDVALRCDPISGHVSLFWYQQALGQGPEFLTYFQNEAQLDKSGLPSDRFFAERPEGSVSTLKIQRTQQEDSAVYLCASSLAGYGAKNIQYFGAGTRLSVL.

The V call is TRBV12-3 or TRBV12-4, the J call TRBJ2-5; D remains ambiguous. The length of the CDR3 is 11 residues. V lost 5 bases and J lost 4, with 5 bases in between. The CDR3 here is CASSMIETQYF. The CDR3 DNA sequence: TGTGCCAGCAGTATGATAGAGACCCAGTACTTC.

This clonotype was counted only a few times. CDR3 region: CASSFRGIEEQFF. CDR3 DNA sequence: TGTGCCAGCAGCTTTCGGGGAATCGAGGAGCAGTTCTTC. J is TRBJ2-1 and V is TRBV7-8; TRBD2 is a possible D gene (5 bases). This CDR3 has 13 residues. Germline V gene sequence: CDR1 SGHVS, CDR2 FQNEAQ. V lost 3 bases, J lost 10 bases, and 13 bases lay in between.

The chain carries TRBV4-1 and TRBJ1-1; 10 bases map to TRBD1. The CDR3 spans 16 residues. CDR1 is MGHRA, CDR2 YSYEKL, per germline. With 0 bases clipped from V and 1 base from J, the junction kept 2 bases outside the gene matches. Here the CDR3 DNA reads TGCGCCAGCAGCCAAGATTGGACAGGGGGGAACACTGAAGCTTTCTTT. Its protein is CASSQDWTGGNTEAFF.

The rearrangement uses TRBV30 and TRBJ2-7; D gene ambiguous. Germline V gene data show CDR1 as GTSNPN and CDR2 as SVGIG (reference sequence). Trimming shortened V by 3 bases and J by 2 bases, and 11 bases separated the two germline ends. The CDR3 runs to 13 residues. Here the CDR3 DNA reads TGTGCCTGGAGCGTAGCCAGGACCTACGAGCAGTACTTC. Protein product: CAWSVARTYEQYF.

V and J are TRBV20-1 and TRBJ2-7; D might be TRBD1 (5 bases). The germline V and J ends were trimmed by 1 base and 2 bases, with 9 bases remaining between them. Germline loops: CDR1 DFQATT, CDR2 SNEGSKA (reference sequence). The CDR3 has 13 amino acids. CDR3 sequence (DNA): TGCAGTGCTAGAGTAGCAGGGACCTACGAGCAGTACTTC. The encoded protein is CSARVAGTYEQYF.

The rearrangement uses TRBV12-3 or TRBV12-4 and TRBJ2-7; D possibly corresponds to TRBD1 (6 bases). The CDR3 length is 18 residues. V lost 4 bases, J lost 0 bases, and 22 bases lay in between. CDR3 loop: CASSSAWTEYSSSYEQYF. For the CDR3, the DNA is TGTGCCAGCAGTTCGGCTTGGACAGAATATTCCAGCTCCTACGAGCAGTACTTC.

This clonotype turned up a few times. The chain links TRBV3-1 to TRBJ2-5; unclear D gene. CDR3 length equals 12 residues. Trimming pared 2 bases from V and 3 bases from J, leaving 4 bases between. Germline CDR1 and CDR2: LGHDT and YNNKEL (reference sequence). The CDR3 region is CASSQFEETQYF. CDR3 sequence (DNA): TGTGCCAGCAGCCAATTTGAAGAGACCCAGTACTTC.

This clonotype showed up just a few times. CDR3 sequence: CASSYFAVLAPGGVCEKLFF. The CDR3 nucleotides are TGTGCCAGCAGTTACTTCGCCGTTCTGGCCCCCGGGGGCGTATGTGAAAAACTGTTTTTT. The V gene is TRBV6-2 or TRBV6-3, the J gene TRBJ1-4; D is possibly TRBD1 (6 bases). Trimming shortened V by 1 base and J by 7 bases, and 28 bases separated the two germline ends. Germline V lookup: CDR1 MNHEY, CDR2 SVGEGT. The CDR3 length is 20 residues.

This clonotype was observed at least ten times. The CDR3 here is CASRVTGGYNSPLHF. The DNA for the CDR3 is TGTGCCAGCAGGGTGACAGGGGGCTATAATTCACCCCTCCACTTT. The chain carries TRBV27 and TRBJ1-6; TRBD1 agrees at 9 bases. In germline, CDR1 is MNHEY, CDR2 SMNVEV (reference sequence). The trim removed 6 bases at V and 3 bases at J, leaving 3 bases unmatched. CDR3 length equals 15 residues.

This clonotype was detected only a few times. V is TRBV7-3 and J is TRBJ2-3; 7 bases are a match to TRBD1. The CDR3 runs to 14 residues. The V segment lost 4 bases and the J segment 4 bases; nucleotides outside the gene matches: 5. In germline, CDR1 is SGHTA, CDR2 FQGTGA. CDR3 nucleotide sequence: TGTGCCAGCAGCTCACTACAGGGGCCAGATACGCAGTATTTT. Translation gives CASSSLQGPDTQYF.

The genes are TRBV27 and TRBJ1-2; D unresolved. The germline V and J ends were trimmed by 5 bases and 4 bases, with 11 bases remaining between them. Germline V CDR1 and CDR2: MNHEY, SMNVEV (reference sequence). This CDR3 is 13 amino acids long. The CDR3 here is CASSTAGIYGYTF. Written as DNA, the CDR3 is TGTGCCAGCAGTACTGCGGGGATCTATGGCTACACCTTC.

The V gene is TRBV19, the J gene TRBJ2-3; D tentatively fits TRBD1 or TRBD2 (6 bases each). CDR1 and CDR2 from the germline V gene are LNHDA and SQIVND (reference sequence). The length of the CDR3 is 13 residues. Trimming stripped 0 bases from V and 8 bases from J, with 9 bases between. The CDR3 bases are TGTGCCAGTAGTATAGATCCGGGGGCTACGCAGTATTTT. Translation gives CASSIDPGATQYF. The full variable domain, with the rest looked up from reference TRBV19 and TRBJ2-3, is DGGITQSPKYLFRKEGQNVTLSCEQNLNHDAMYWYRQDPGQGLRLIYYSQIVNDFQKGDIAEGYSVSREKKESFPLTVTSAQKNPTAFYLCASSIDPGATQYFGPGTRLTVL.

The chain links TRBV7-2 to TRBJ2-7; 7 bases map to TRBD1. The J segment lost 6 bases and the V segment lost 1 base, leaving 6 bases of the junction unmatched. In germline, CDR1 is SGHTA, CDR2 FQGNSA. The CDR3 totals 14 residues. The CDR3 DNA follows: TGTGCCAGCAGCTTAGTTCCACAGGGGAGCGAGCAGTACTTC. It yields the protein CASSLVPQGSEQYF. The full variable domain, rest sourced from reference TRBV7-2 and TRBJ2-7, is GAGVSQSPSNKVTEKGKDVELRCDPISGHTALYWYRQSLGQGLEFLIYFQGNSAPDKSGLPSDRFSAERTGGSVSTLTIQRTQQEDSAVYLCASSLVPQGSEQYFGPGTRLTVT.

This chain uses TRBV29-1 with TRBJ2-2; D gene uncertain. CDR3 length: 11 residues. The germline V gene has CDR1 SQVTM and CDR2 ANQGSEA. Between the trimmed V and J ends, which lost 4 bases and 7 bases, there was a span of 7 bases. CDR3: CSVGRGGELFF. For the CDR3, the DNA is TGCAGCGTTGGTCGCGGCGGGGAGCTGTTTTTT.

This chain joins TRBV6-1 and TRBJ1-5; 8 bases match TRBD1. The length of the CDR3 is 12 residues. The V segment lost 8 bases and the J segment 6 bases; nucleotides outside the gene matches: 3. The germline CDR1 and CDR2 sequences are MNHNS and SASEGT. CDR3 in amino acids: CASGQGGQPQHF. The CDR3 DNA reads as TGTGCCAGCGGACAGGGAGGTCAGCCCCAGCATTTT.

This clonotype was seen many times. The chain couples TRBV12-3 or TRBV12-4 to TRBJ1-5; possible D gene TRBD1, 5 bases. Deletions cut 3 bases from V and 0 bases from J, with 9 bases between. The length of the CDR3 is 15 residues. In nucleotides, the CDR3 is TGTGCCAGCAGTTTTCTAGGGGTTAGCAATCAGCCCCAGCATTTT. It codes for CASSFLGVSNQPQHF.

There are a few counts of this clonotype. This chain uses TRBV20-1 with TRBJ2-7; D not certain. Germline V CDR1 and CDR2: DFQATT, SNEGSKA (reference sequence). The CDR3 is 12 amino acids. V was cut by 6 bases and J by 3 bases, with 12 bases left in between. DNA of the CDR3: TGCAGTGCCAAGCAGAGAAGCTACGAGCAGTACTTC. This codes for CSAKQRSYEQYF.

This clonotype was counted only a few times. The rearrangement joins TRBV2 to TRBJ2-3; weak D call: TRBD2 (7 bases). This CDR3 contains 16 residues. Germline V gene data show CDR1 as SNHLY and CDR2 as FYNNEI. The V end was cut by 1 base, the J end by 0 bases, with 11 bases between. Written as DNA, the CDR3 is TGTGCCAGCAGTGAAGAGGGGGGGGGAAGCACAGATACGCAGTATTTT. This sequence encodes CASSEEGGGSTDTQYF.

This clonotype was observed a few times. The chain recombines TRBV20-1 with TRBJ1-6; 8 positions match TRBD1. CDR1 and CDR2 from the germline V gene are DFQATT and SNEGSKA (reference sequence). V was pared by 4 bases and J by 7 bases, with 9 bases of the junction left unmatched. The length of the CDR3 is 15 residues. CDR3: CSAKLGQASNSPLHF. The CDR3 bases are TGCAGTGCTAAGCTGGGACAGGCTAGCAATTCACCCCTCCACTTT.

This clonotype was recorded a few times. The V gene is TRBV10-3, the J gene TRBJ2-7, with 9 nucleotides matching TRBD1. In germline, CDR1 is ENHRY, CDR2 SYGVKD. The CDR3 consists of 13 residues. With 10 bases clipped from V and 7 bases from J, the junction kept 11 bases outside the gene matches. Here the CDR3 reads CASDRGGLREQYF. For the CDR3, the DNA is TGTGCCAGCGACAGGGGGGGATTGCGGGAGCAGTACTTC.

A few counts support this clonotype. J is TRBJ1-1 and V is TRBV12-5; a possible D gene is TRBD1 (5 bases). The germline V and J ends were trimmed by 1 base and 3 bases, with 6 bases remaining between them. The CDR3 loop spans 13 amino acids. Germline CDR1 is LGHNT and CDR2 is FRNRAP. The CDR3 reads CASGLEGDTEAFF. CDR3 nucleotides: TGTGCTAGTGGTTTGGAAGGGGACACTGAAGCTTTCTTT. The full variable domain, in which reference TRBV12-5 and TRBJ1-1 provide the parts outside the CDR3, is DARVTQTPRHKVTEMGQEVTMRCQPILGHNTVFWYRQTMMQGLELLAYFRNRAPLDDSGMPKDRFSAEMPDATLATLKIQPSEPRDSAVYFCASGLEGDTEAFFGQGTRLTVV.